These 15 T cell receptor beta chains were all obtained from the same sample, sequenced in a study of shared clonotypes between healthy human individuals. Clones were sequenced by immunoSEQ multiplex PCR, and TCRdb holds only the in-frame ones, with some missing. The data contain approximately 940,000 clones, about 80% of them seen just once; the ten biggest clones take up approximately 1.5%. The sample comprised memory CD4+ T cells sorted from blood. Subset of the sample: CD45RA-negative fraction. The receptor source for this set is a man aged 18 to 29 in good health.

Comments on this clone: A clone one base away is much larger, so this may be a read error. Other DNA sequences in the sample encode the same CDR3. The gene calls are TRBV11-3 and TRBJ2-2, with no clear D. The germline V gene encodes CDR1 SGHNT and CDR2 YENEEA. Trimming removed 1 base at V and 5 bases at J, with 2 bases between. CDR3 length: 12 residues. CDR3 loop: CASSLGTGELFF. The CDR3, as DNA: TGTGCCAGCAGCTTAGGGACCGGGGAGCTGTTTTTT. Full variable domain (remainder filled in from reference TRBV11-3 and TRBJ2-2): EAGVVQSPRYKIIEKKQPVAFWCNPISGHNTLYWYLQNLGQGPELLIRYENEEAVDDSQLPKDRFSAERLKGVDSTLKIQPAELGDSAVYLCASSLGTGELFFGEGSRLTVL.

The chain carries TRBV6-5 and TRBJ2-2; 8 bases match TRBD2. CDR1 and CDR2 from the germline V gene are MNHEY and SVGAGI. V lost 4 bases, J lost 4 bases, and 5 bases stayed unmatched. CDR3 length: 15 amino acids. The CDR3 coding sequence is TGTGCCAGCAGTTCTGCTAGCGGGTTCACCGGGGAGCTGTTTTTT. Amino acid sequence: CASSSASGFTGELFF.

This chain joins TRBV27 and TRBJ2-3; 9 positions match TRBD2. The germline V gene has CDR1 MNHEY and CDR2 SMNVEV (reference sequence). The V gene end was trimmed by 5 bases and the J gene end by 2 bases; junction bases not matched to a gene: 14. This CDR3 comprises 18 residues. CDR3 protein: CASSPGLAGAKSTDTQYF. The CDR3 DNA reads as TGTGCCAGCAGTCCCGGATTAGCGGGGGCCAAATCCACAGATACGCAGTATTTT.

The chain combines TRBV27 with TRBJ2-1; tentatively, D is TRBD1 or TRBD2 (5 bases each). The CDR3 runs to 14 residues. CDR1 MNHEY and CDR2 SMNVEV come from the germline V gene (reference sequence). V lost 3 bases and J lost 8, with 14 bases in between. The CDR3 loop is CASSFGRDPHEQFF. DNA for the CDR3: TGTGCCAGCAGTTTTGGCCGGGACCCCCATGAGCAGTTCTTC.

The chain has TRBV7-2 and TRBJ2-7; 7 nucleotides match TRBD1. The CDR3 is made up of 15 amino acids. V shed 6 bases and J 4 bases; nucleotides not matched to a gene: 12. The V gene's germline CDR1 is SGHTA and CDR2 FQGNSA. The CDR3 nucleotides read TGTGCCAGCAGATACAAGCCGGGACAGATATACGAGCAGTACTTC. This gives the protein CASRYKPGQIYEQYF.

The V call is TRBV5-8, the J call TRBJ2-3; D possibly corresponds to TRBD1 (6 bases). V lost 0 bases and J lost 3, with 17 bases in between. Germline V CDR1 and CDR2: SGHTS, YDEGEE. This CDR3 has 17 amino acids. CDR3 in amino acids: CASSLVAIGRGTDTQYF. The CDR3 DNA sequence: TGTGCCAGCAGCTTGGTTGCCATTGGCAGGGGAACAGATACGCAGTATTTT.

This chain uses TRBV6-6 with TRBJ1-5; D unclear. The germline V and J ends were trimmed by 7 bases and 9 bases, with 22 bases remaining between them. The length of the CDR3 is 15 residues. Germline CDR1 MNHNY, CDR2 SVGAGI (reference sequence). The CDR3 reads CASTAGGPSGRPQHF. The CDR3, as DNA: TGTGCCAGCACCGCGGGAGGCCCGAGTGGTCGGCCCCAGCATTTT.

The rearrangement joins TRBV6-4 to TRBJ1-4, with D maybe TRBD1 (5 bases). The CDR3 length is 15 residues. Germline-derived CDR1 and CDR2 are MRHNA and SNTAGT. V was shortened by 6 bases and J by 2 bases, with 13 bases between the two germline ends. The CDR3 DNA is TGTGCCAGCAGGCAGGGAGCGGCCACTAATGAAAAACTGTTTTTT. Amino acid sequence: CASRQGAATNEKLFF.

The chain couples TRBV28 to TRBJ1-2; 7 nucleotides align to TRBD1. The ends lost 8 bases at V and 2 bases at J; junction bases unmatched: 14. The germline V gene encodes CDR1 MDHEN and CDR2 SYDVKM. The CDR3 consists of 16 residues. CDR3 in DNA: TGTGCCAGCGGTTCGGGGACAGCTACCTTAAACTATGGCTACACCTTC. It yields the protein CASGSGTATLNYGYTF.

The chain combines TRBV18 with TRBJ1-4, with D tentatively TRBD1 (5 bases). The CDR3 is 14 amino acids. V gave up 0 bases and J gave up 8 bases, with 10 bases separating them. Per germline, CDR1 KGHSH and CDR2 LQKENI. The CDR3 coding sequence is TGTGCCAGCTCACCACCACCGGGGCCCGAAAAACTGTTTTTT. It specifies CASSPPPGPEKLFF.

The CDR3 nucleotides are TGTGCCAGCAGCTTACAGGGTGCCAATGAGCAGTTCTTC. As protein: CASSLQGANEQFF. The V call is TRBV5-4, the J call TRBJ2-1; tentatively, D is TRBD1 (6 bases). Looked up from germline, CDR1 is SGHNT and CDR2 is YYREEE (reference sequence). CDR3 length equals 13 residues. The V gene lost 2 bases and the J gene lost 6 bases, with 9 bases spanning the gap.

This clone was picked up one time. The chain recombines TRBV19 with TRBJ1-1, with D possibly matching TRBD1 (5 bases). The CDR3 is 15 amino acids. Germline assignment: CDR1 LNHDA and CDR2 SQIVND (reference sequence). Trimming shortened V by 6 bases and J by 6 bases, and 20 bases separated the two germline ends. The CDR3 DNA reads as TGTGCCAGTAGAGGGGTGGGGGAAATAAGGCCTGAAGCTTTCTTT. It translates to CASRGVGEIRPEAFF.

This clone was found once. This chain links TRBV10-3 with TRBJ2-2, with D perhaps given as TRBD1 or TRBD2 (6 bases each). Germline CDR1 reads ENHRY; CDR2 reads SYGVKD. Trimming took off 11 bases at V and 4 bases at J, with 17 bases between the two ends. The CDR3 is made up of 14 amino acids. CDR3 sequence: CAGRTDSLTGELFF. CDR3 nucleotide sequence: TGTGCCGGGAGGACAGACAGTCTCACCGGGGAGCTGTTTTTT.

The chain employs TRBV27 and TRBJ1-6; D may be TRBD1 (6 bases). V lost 2 bases and J 6 bases, leaving 11 bases between the germline ends. Germline V gene data show CDR1 as MNHEY and CDR2 as SMNVEV (reference sequence). CDR3 length equals 15 residues. This CDR3 reads CASSLRTETNSPLHF. For the CDR3, the DNA is TGTGCCAGCAGTTTAAGGACAGAGACTAATTCACCCCTCCACTTT.

This rearrangement joins TRBV5-1 to TRBJ2-5; 9 bases line up with TRBD1. Germline loops: CDR1 SGHRS, CDR2 YFSETQ. This CDR3 is 16 amino acids long. With 0 bases clipped from V and 1 base from J, the junction kept 4 bases outside the gene matches. CDR3 DNA sequence: TGCGCCAGCAGCTTGGAAGGGACAGGGTTCCAAGAGACCCAGTACTTC. This translates into CASSLEGTGFQETQYF.